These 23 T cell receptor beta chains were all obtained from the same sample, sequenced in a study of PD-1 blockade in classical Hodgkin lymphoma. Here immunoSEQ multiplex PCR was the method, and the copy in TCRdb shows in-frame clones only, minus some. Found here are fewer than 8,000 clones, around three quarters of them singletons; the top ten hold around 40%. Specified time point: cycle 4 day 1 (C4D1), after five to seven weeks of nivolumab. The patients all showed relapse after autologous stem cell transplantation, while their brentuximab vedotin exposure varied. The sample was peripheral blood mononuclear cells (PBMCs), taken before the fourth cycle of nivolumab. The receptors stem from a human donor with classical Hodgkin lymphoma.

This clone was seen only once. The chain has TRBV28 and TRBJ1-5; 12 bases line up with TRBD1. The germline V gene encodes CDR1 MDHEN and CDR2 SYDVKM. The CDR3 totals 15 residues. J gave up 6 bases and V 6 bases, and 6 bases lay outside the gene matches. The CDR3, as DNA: TGTGCCAGCAGGATGGGGGACAGGGGGCTTCAGCCCCAGCATTTT. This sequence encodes CASRMGDRGLQPQHF. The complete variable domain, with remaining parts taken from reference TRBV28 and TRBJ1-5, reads DVKVTQSSRYLVKRTGEKVFLECVQDMDHENMFWYRQDPGLGLRLIYFSYDVKMKEKGDIPEGYSVSREKKERFSLILESASTNQTSMYLCASRMGDRGLQPQHFGDGTRLSIL.

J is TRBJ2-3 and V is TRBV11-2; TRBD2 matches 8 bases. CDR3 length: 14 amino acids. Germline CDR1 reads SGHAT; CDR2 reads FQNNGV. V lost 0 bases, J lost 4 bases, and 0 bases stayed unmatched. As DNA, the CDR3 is TGTGCCAGCAGCTTAGACGGGAGGGCAGATACGCAGTATTTT. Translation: CASSLDGRADTQYF.

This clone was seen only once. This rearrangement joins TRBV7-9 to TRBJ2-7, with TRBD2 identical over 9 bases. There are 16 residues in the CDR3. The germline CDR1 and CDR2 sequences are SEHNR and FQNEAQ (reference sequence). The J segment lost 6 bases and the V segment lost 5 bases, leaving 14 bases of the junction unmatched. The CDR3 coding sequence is TGTGCCAGCAGCGGAGGGGGCGGGAGGGCCTTCCTCGAGCAGTACTTC. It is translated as CASSGGGGRAFLEQYF.

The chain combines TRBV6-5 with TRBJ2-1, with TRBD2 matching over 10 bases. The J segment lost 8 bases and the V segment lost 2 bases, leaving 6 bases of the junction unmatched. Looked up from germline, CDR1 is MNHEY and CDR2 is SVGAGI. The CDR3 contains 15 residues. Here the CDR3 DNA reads TGTGCCAGCAGTTACGAGTCTAGCGGGAGTCATGAGCAGTTCTTC. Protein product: CASSYESSGSHEQFF.

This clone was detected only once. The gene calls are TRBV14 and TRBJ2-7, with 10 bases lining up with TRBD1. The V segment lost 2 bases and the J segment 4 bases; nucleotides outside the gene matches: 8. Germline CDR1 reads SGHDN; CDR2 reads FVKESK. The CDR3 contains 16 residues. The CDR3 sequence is CASSQFSGTGAYEQYF. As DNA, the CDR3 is TGTGCCAGCAGCCAATTCTCCGGGACAGGGGCATACGAGCAGTACTTC.

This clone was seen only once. The CDR3 loop reads CASSRDGTGGQPQHF. For the CDR3, the DNA is TGCGCCAGCAGCCGGGATGGGACAGGGGGGCAGCCCCAGCATTTT. The chain employs TRBV4-1 and TRBJ1-5; 11 bases agree with TRBD1. The germline V gene has CDR1 MGHRA and CDR2 YSYEKL. V lost 4 bases, J lost 7 bases, and 6 bases stayed unmatched. This CDR3 region has 15 residues.

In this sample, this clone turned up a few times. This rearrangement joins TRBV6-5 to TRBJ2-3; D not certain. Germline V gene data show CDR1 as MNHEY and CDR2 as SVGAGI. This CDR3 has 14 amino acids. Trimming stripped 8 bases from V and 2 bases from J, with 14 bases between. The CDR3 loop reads CASSRRILTDTQYF. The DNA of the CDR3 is TGTGCCAGCTCTAGGCGGATTCTCACAGATACGCAGTATTTT.

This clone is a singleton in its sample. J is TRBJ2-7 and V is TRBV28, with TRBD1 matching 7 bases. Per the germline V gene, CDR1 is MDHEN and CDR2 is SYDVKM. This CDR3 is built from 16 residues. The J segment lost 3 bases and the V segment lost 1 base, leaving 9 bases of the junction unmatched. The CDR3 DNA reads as TGTGCCAGCAGTTTATTGGGCCCAAGGACAGGCTACGAGCAGTACTTC. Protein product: CASSLLGPRTGYEQYF.

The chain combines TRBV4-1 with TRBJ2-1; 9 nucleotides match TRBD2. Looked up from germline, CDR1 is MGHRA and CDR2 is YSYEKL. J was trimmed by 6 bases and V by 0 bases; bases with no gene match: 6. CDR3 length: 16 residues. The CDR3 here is CASSQDMLAGRNEQFF. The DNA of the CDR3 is TGCGCCAGCAGCCAAGATATGCTAGCGGGACGCAATGAGCAGTTCTTC.

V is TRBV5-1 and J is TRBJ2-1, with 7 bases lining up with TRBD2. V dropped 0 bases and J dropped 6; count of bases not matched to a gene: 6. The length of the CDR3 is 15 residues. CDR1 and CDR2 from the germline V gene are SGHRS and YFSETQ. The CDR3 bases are TGCGCCAGCAGCTTGGGACTAGCAGAATCCAATGAGCAGTTCTTC. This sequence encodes CASSLGLAESNEQFF.

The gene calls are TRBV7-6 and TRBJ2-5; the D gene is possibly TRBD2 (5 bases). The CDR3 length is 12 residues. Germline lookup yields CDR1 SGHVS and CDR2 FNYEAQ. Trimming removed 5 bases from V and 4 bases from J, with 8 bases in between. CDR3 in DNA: TGTGCCAGCAGCCAGAGCGGAGAGACCCAGTACTTC. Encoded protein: CASSQSGETQYF.

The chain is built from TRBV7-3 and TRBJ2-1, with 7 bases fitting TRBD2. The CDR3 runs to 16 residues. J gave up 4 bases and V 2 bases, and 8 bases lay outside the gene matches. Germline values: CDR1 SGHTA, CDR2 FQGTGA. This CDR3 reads CASSLLGGPSYNEQFF. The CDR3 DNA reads TGTGCCAGCAGCTTATTGGGAGGGCCCTCGTACAATGAGCAGTTCTTC.

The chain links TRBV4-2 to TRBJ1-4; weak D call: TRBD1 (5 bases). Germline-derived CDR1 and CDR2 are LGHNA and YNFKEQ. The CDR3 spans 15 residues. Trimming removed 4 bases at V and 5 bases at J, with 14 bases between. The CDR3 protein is CASSPLGPSNEKLFF. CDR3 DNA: TGTGCCAGCAGCCCCCTGGGACCGTCGAATGAAAAACTGTTTTTT.

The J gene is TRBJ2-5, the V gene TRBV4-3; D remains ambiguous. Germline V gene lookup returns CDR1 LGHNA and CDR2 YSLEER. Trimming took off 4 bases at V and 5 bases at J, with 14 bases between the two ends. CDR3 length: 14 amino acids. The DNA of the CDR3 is TGCGCCAGCAGCCTCGGACGGTTGCAGGAGACCCAGTACTTC. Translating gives CASSLGRLQETQYF.

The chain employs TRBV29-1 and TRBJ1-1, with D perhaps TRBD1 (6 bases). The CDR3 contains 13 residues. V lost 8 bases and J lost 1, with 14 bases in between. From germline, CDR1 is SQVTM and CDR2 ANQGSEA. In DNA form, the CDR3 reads TGCAGCTTCACAGGGTTTGAGAACACTGAAGCTTTCTTT. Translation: CSFTGFENTEAFF.

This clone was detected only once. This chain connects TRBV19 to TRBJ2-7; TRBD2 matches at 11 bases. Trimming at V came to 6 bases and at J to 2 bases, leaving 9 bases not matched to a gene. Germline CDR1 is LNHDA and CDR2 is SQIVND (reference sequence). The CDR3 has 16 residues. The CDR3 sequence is CASRSTSGGTTYEQYF. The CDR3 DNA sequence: TGTGCCAGTAGGAGCACTAGCGGGGGAACAACCTACGAGCAGTACTTC.

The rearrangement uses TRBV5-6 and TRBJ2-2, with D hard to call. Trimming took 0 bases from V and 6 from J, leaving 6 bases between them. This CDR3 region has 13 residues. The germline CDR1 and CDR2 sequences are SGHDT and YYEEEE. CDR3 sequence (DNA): TGTGCCAGCAGCTTGGTGGCAGCCGGGGAGCTGTTTTTT. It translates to CASSLVAAGELFF.

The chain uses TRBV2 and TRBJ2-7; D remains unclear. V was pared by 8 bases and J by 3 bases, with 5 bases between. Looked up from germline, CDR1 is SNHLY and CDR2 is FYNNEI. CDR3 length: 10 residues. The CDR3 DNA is TGTGCCAGCGGCGACTACGAGCAGTACTTC. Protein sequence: CASGDYEQYF.

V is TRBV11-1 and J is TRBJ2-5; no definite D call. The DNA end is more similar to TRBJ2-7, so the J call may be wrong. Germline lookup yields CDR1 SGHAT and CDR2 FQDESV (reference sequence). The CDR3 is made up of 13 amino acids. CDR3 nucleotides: TGTGCCAGCAGCTTAGCAGGAACCTACGAGCAGTACTTC. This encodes CASSLAGTYEQYF.

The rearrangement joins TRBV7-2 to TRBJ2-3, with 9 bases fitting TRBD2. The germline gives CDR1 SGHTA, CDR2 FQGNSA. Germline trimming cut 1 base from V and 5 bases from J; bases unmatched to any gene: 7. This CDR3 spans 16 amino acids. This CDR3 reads CASSLGSGRSVDTQYF. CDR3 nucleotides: TGTGCCAGCAGCTTAGGGAGCGGGAGGTCCGTAGATACGCAGTATTTT.

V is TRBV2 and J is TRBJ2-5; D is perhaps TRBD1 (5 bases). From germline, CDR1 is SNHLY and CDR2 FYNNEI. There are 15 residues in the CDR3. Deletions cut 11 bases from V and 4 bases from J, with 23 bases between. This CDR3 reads CAGKDTGSVAETQYF. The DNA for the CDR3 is TGTGCCGGGAAGGACACCGGGTCGGTGGCAGAGACCCAGTACTTC.

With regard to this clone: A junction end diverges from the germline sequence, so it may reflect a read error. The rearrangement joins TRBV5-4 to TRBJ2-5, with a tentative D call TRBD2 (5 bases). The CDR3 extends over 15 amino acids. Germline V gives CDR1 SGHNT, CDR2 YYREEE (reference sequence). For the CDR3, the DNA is TGTGCCAGCAGCAATGTACTCGGACTCCAAGGGACCCAGTACTTC. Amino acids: CASSNVLGLQGTQYF. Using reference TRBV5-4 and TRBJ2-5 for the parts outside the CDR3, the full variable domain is ETGVTQSPTHLIKTRGQQVTLRCSSQSGHNTVSWYQQALGQGPQFIFQYYREEENGRGNFPPRFSGLQFPNYSSELNVNALELDDSALYLCASSNVLGLQGTQYFGPGTRLLVL.

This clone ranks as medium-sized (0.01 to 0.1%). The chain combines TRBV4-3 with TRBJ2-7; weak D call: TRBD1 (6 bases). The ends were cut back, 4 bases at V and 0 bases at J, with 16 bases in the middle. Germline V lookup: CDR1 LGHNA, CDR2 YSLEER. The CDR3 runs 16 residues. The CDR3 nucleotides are TGCGCCAGCAGCCTTCAGAGGGGACACATCTCCTACGAGCAGTACTTC. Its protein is CASSLQRGHISYEQYF.